This TCR beta chain was found in a study of identical twins. Study outcomes and limitations: Within cord blood, abundant beta clonotypes carried fewer insertions, but memory repertoires showed no such trend.

CDR3 size: 16 residues. Germline assignment: CDR1 MGHRA and CDR2 YSYEKL. Trimming at V came to 1 base and at J to 1 base, leaving 2 bases not matched to a gene. TCRdb passed the 5' RACE reads through MiXCR, listing each CDR3 protein once. The sample records approximately 350,000 distinct CDR3 sequences, about 12% being singletons. This clonotype was seen repeatedly, ten times or more. Its target is not known. This sample was also put to use in a study of yellow fever vaccine responses in identical twins.

The chain uses TRBV4-1 and TRBJ2-2; 8 bases map to TRBD2. Material for sequencing was CD8+ T cells sorted from blood. The TCR sequence derives from a woman between 18 and 29 years old in good health. This CDR3 reads CASSQVTSGNTGELFF. DNA of the CDR3: TGCGCCAGCAGCCAAGTTACTAGCGGGAACACCGGGGAGCTGTTTTTT.